These 22 T cell receptor beta chains originate from one sample sequenced in a study of siplizumab effects on memory and regulatory T cells (dated by TCRdb to about 2019). The library was obtained by the immunoSEQ multiplex PCR assay. As stored in TCRdb, this immuneACCESS dataset retains in-frame rearrangements with V and J assigned. A fraction of the clones does not appear; measured against another copy, unresolved V genes explain less than half of the discrepancy, and the remainder lacks a known reason. This sample has around 100,000 clones in its table, and roughly 94% of those were observed once. Approximately 0.61% of the sample comes from the top ten. The sequencing input was Tregs sorted from blood. All receptors come from a human donor in good health.

This sequence joins TRBV28 and TRBJ2-5, with D possibly being TRBD2 (6 bases). The CDR3 loop spans 14 amino acids. Germline V gene sequence: CDR1 MDHEN, CDR2 SYDVKM. V lost 6 bases and J lost 5, with 16 bases in between. In DNA form, the CDR3 reads TGTGCCAGCAGCCTCAGGCGGGGTATCGAGACCCAGTACTTC. Its translation: CASSLRRGIETQYF.

The gene calls are TRBV5-6 and TRBJ2-2; no firm D call. With 1 base removed from V and 4 bases from J, the gap between germline ends came to 8 bases. This CDR3 is 14 amino acids long. Germline V gene lookup returns CDR1 SGHDT and CDR2 YYEEEE. As DNA, the CDR3 is TGTGCCAGCAGCTTGCCCACCTCCACCGGGGAGCTGTTTTTT. Amino acid sequence: CASSLPTSTGELFF.

The chain joins TRBV25-1 to TRBJ2-3; 10 bases match TRBD2. V lost 10 bases to trimming and J lost 1 base; unmatched junction nucleotides: 5. The CDR3 covers 14 residues. The germline V gene has CDR1 MGHDK and CDR2 SYGVNS. CDR3 DNA: TGTGCCACCTCTAGCGGGGGAGGCACAGATACGCAGTATTTT. Protein product: CATSSGGGTDTQYF.

The chain carries TRBV9 and TRBJ2-2; 7 bases agree with TRBD2. J was trimmed by 4 bases and V by 4 bases; bases with no gene match: 10. The CDR3 totals 16 residues. Germline V CDR1 and CDR2: SGDLS, YYNGEE. The CDR3 protein is CASSPRLAGFTGELFF. CDR3 in DNA: TGTGCCAGCAGCCCGCGGTTAGCGGGTTTCACCGGGGAGCTGTTTTTT. The variable domain in full, with the rest retrieved from reference TRBV9 and TRBJ2-2, is DSGVTQTPKHLITATGQRVTLRCSPRSGDLSVYWYQQSLDQGLQFLIQYYNGEERAKGNILERFSAQQFPDLHSELNLSSLELGDSALYFCASSPRLAGFTGELFFGEGSRLTVL.

V gene TRBV28 combines with J gene TRBJ2-6, with a tentative D call TRBD1 (6 bases). CDR1 is MDHEN, CDR2 SYDVKM, per germline. V was pared by 5 bases and J by 1 base, with 9 bases between. The CDR3 loop spans 15 amino acids. The CDR3 here is CASSVQGSGANVLTF. CDR3 sequence (DNA): TGTGCCAGCAGTGTGCAGGGGTCTGGGGCCAACGTCCTGACTTTC. The complete variable domain, with remaining parts taken from reference TRBV28 and TRBJ2-6, reads DVKVTQSSRYLVKRTGEKVFLECVQDMDHENMFWYRQDPGLGLRLIYFSYDVKMKEKGDIPEGYSVSREKKERFSLILESASTNQTSMYLCASSVQGSGANVLTFGAGSRLTVL.

V gene TRBV11-2 combines with J gene TRBJ1-1, with a tentative D call TRBD1 (6 bases). The CDR3 has 14 amino acids. The V end lost 1 base, the J end lost 5 bases, and 11 bases lay between the germline ends. Germline-derived CDR1 and CDR2 are SGHAT and FQNNGV. The CDR3 bases are TGTGCCAGCAGCTTAGGCCCTCAGGGGACTGAAGCTTTCTTT. It encodes CASSLGPQGTEAFF.

This clone has just one count. V and J are TRBV7-6 and TRBJ2-2, with TRBD1 identical over 9 bases. In germline, CDR1 is SGHVS, CDR2 FNYEAQ. The CDR3 is 15 amino acids. V lost 5 bases, J lost 4 bases, and 5 bases stayed unmatched. The CDR3 nucleotides read TGTGCCAGCAGCATCCCGACAGGGGGCACCGGGGAGCTGTTTTTT. Its protein is CASSIPTGGTGELFF.

The V call is TRBV28, the J call TRBJ2-7; D assignment may be TRBD1 or TRBD2 (6 bases each). Germline-derived CDR1 and CDR2 are MDHEN and SYDVKM. Trimming shortened V by 7 bases and J by 7 bases, and 29 bases separated the two germline ends. The CDR3 has 17 amino acids. CDR3 nucleotides: TGTGCCAGCATCTGGTCAGGGGTGGGAGGACCTCGTGGTGAGCAGTACTTC. Protein product: CASIWSGVGGPRGEQYF.

The chain has TRBV18 and TRBJ2-3; D might be TRBD1 (5 bases). The V end was cut by 5 bases, the J end by 2 bases, with 20 bases between. This CDR3 has 17 amino acids. Per germline, CDR1 KGHSH and CDR2 LQKENI. CDR3 sequence reads: CASSTTTPKGLTDTQYF. As DNA, the CDR3 is TGTGCCAGCTCAACAACGACCCCAAAGGGGCTCACAGATACGCAGTATTTT.

In nucleotides, the CDR3 is TGTGCCAGCAGCTCCCCGACAGGGTACTCACCCCTCCACTTT. Its protein product is CASSSPTGYSPLHF. The chain is built from TRBV7-9 and TRBJ1-6; 7 nucleotides line up with TRBD1. Germline loops: CDR1 SEHNR, CDR2 FQNEAQ (reference sequence). J gave up 10 bases and V 4 bases, and 7 bases lay outside the gene matches. The CDR3 has 14 amino acids.

The chain recombines TRBV30 with TRBJ1-5; no definite D call. The ends were cut back, 5 bases at V and 0 bases at J, with 17 bases in the middle. The length of the CDR3 is 16 residues. Looked up from germline, CDR1 is GTSNPN and CDR2 is SVGIG (reference sequence). The CDR3, as DNA: TGTGCCTGGGAAGTCAAAACGAGCGGTAGCAATCAGCCCCAGCATTTT. It translates to CAWEVKTSGSNQPQHF.

The chain is built from TRBV6-5 and TRBJ1-1; D remains unclear. CDR3 size: 14 residues. The germline CDR1 and CDR2 sequences are MNHEY and SVGAGI. The V gene lost 6 bases and the J gene lost 1 base, with 12 bases spanning the gap. The CDR3 DNA follows: TGTGCCAGCAGCCGCGGTTCGGGGAACACTGAAGCTTTCTTT. This gives the protein CASSRGSGNTEAFF.

This sequence joins TRBV14 and TRBJ1-1; D gene uncertain. Germline values: CDR1 SGHDN, CDR2 FVKESK. The CDR3 consists of 15 residues. Trimming removed 1 base from V and 0 bases from J, with 9 bases in between. The CDR3 reads CASSQVDLMNTEAFF. The CDR3 DNA follows: TGTGCCAGCAGCCAAGTGGACCTCATGAACACTGAAGCTTTCTTT.

The rearrangement links TRBV28 to TRBJ2-3; 7 nucleotides align to TRBD2. The CDR3 totals 19 residues. Germline V gene data show CDR1 as MDHEN and CDR2 as SYDVKM. The V and J ends lost 8 bases and 2 bases, in that order; junction bases with no gene match: 22. The CDR3 protein is CASGCRTLLARNPTDTQYF. CDR3 bases: TGTGCCAGCGGTTGCCGTACCTTACTAGCGAGAAACCCCACAGATACGCAGTATTTT. Using reference TRBV28 and TRBJ2-3 for the parts outside the CDR3, the full variable domain is DVKVTQSSRYLVKRTGEKVFLECVQDMDHENMFWYRQDPGLGLRLIYFSYDVKMKEKGDIPEGYSVSREKKERFSLILESASTNQTSMYLCASGCRTLLARNPTDTQYFGPGTRLTVL.

V and J are TRBV30 and TRBJ1-5; 7 bases are shared with TRBD1. CDR1 and CDR2 from the germline V gene are GTSNPN and SVGIG (reference sequence). J was trimmed by 0 bases and V by 6 bases; bases with no gene match: 2. The CDR3 has 13 residues. The CDR3 nucleotides are TGTGCCTGCGGGACAGCTAGCAATCAGCCCCAGCATTTT. Amino acid sequence: CACGTASNQPQHF.

The chain is built from TRBV28 and TRBJ1-4; tentative D call: TRBD1 (5 bases). This CDR3 spans 14 amino acids. V lost 7 bases and J lost 8, with 17 bases in between. The germline CDR1 and CDR2 sequences are MDHEN and SYDVKM. CDR3 loop: CASTFGGTQEKLFF. The CDR3 DNA follows: TGTGCCAGCACATTCGGGGGGACTCAAGAAAAACTGTTTTTT.

This chain joins TRBV18 and TRBJ2-7; D call uncertain. The CDR3 has 11 residues. The V end was cut by 5 bases, the J end by 9 bases, with 11 bases between. Germline CDR1 KGHSH, CDR2 LQKENI. CDR3 sequence reads: CASSAAQGQYF. The CDR3 DNA follows: TGTGCCAGCTCAGCTGCCCAAGGGCAGTACTTC.

This chain links TRBV6-6 with TRBJ1-5, with a tentative D call TRBD1 (6 bases). The CDR3 contains 15 residues. Trimming took off 0 bases at V and 2 bases at J, with 8 bases between the two ends. In germline, CDR1 is MNHNY, CDR2 SVGAGI (reference sequence). The chain's CDR3 is CASSYSGAGNQPQHF. The CDR3 DNA is TGTGCCAGCAGTTACTCGGGGGCTGGCAATCAGCCCCAGCATTTT.

This rearrangement joins TRBV4-2 to TRBJ2-3, with 9 nucleotides matching TRBD2. Trimming took 1 base from V and 1 from J; bases not matched to a gene: 3. CDR3 length: 16 residues. Germline assignment: CDR1 LGHNA and CDR2 YNFKEQ. CDR3 coding DNA: TGTGCCAGCAGCCAAGTGGTAGCGGGAGGCACAGATACGCAGTATTTT. This codes for CASSQVVAGGTDTQYF.

This chain uses TRBV30 with TRBJ2-5; maybe TRBD2 (7 bases). There are 16 residues in the CDR3. Germline values: CDR1 GTSNPN, CDR2 SVGIG (reference sequence). Trimming removed 0 bases from V and 2 bases from J, with 16 bases in between. The CDR3 DNA reads as TGTGCCTGGAGTGTTCTGGGGGGGCACAGACAAGAGACCCAGTACTTC. It is translated as CAWSVLGGHRQETQYF.

The chain couples TRBV6-5 to TRBJ2-5, with a weak D call TRBD1 (5 bases). CDR1 is MNHEY and CDR2 is SVGAGI in the germline V gene. Trimming shortened V by 7 bases and J by 2 bases, and 14 bases separated the two germline ends. The CDR3 extends over 14 amino acids. CDR3 protein: CASTPGLPQETQYF. The CDR3 DNA follows: TGTGCCAGCACCCCAGGGCTACCTCAAGAGACCCAGTACTTC.

The V and J genes are TRBV9 and TRBJ2-1; a possible D gene is TRBD1 (6 bases). Per the germline V gene, CDR1 is SGDLS and CDR2 is YYNGEE. This CDR3 comprises 15 residues. Trimming pared 0 bases from V and 7 bases from J, leaving 14 bases between. The CDR3 bases are TGTGCCAGCAGCGTAGGGCAGGGGATGGGAAATGAGCAGTTCTTC. It translates to CASSVGQGMGNEQFF.